Listed below are T cell receptor beta chains from one sample, sequenced in a study of cytomegalovirus exposure and HLA in healthy donors. Clones were read by immunoSEQ multiplex PCR, and TCRdb kept only the in-frame ones, dropping some. This sample yields 180,000 or so clones, of which around four fifths are seen a single time; approximately 1.5% belongs to the top ten. Input material: PBMCs. The source of these receptors is a man aged 18 to 29 in good health and CMV-seronegative. CDR3s include the opening cysteine and the closing phenylalanine or tryptophan. Each record gives: clone size, D gene, J gene, V gene, CDR3 DNA, CDR3 protein. D genes are given only for firm matches. Clone size, where shown, is once, few, many, or a class for clones that have expanded.

- | TRBD2 | TRBJ2-2 | TRBV10-3 | TGTGCCATCAGTGCGGCTAGCGGGAGTTGGGCCGGGGAGCTGTTTTTT | CAISAASGSWAGELFF
- | - | TRBJ1-3 | TRBV6-5 | TGTGCCAGCAGAAGACAGGTCTCTGGAAACACCATATATTTT | CASRRQVSGNTIYF
- | - | TRBJ2-6 | TRBV2 | TGTGCCACTTACTCTTTTGGGAGGACTCTTCGCTCTGGGGCCAACGTCCTGACTTTC | CATYSFGRTLRSGANVLTF
- | - | TRBJ1-2 | TRBV4-3 | TGCGCCAGCAGCCAAGTCGAAGGGGATGGCTACACCTTC | CASSQVEGDGYTF
once | TRBD2 | TRBJ2-1 | TRBV14 | TGTGCCAGCAGCCAATTAGGACTAGCGGGACACAATGAGCAGTTCTTC | CASSQLGLAGHNEQFF
- | - | TRBJ1-2 | TRBV5-8 | TGTGCCAGCAGCTTGGTCAGGGCCTATATTAACTATGGCTACACCTTC | CASSLVRAYINYGYTF
few | TRBD1 | TRBJ2-3 | TRBV5-4 | TGTGCCAGCAGCTTTCAGGGGGCTAAAAGTACGCAGTATTTT | CASSFQGAKSTQYF
once | TRBD2 | TRBJ2-3 | TRBV4-3 | TGCGCCAGCAGCCACGGGGGGTCGGACACAGATACGCAGTATTTT | CASSHGGSDTDTQYF
once | - | TRBJ2-5 | TRBV10-3 | TGTGCCATCAAGGGGGATTTGCAAGAGACCCAGTACTTC | CAIKGDLQETQYF
- | TRBD1 | TRBJ1-2 | TRBV9 | TGTGCCAGCAGCGTAGGGACAGGCTCCAGGAGCGGCTACACCTTC | CASSVGTGSRSGYTF
- | TRBD1 | TRBJ2-7 | TRBV27 | TGTGCCAGCAGTCCAGGGGACAGGGTCCACGAGCAGTACTTC | CASSPGDRVHEQYF
- | - | TRBJ1-3 | TRBV6-6 | TGTGCCAGCAGTTGGACGGACACCCGCTCTGGAAACACCATATATTTT | CASSWTDTRSGNTIYF
few | TRBD2 | TRBJ2-1 | TRBV14 | TGTGCCAGCAGCCAAGAGGTCTGGGGGAGGGCCTTTTCCTACAATGAGCAGTTCTTC | CASSQEVWGRAFSYNEQFF
once | TRBD2 | TRBJ2-5 | TRBV27 | TGTGCCAGCAGTCGTTGGGAGGGCCGGAAAGAGACCCAGTACTTC | CASSRWEGRKETQYF